This entry is about one T cell receptor (beta chain). The antigen it binds to is not known. The record has no base qualities; no much larger clone is one base away. Taken with the paper, the label for treatment or condition translates to: roughly 20 received Ad26.COV2.S at low or high dose, single or two shots; five or six received placebo; per-sample allocation not given. For vaccine and placebo recipients, repertoires were sequenced using samples collected on day 63 after the first injection. Between 29 July and 7 August 2020, Cohort 1b enrolled approximately 26 adults aged 18-55 years at one site in Boston, USA. Ad26.COV2.S was a replication-incompetent adenovirus type 26 vector that expressed a prefusion-stabilized SARS-CoV-2 spike protein derived from the original Wuhan strain. TCRbeta CDR3 regions were sequenced with the immunoSEQ Assay. After extraction, genomic DNA underwent amplification by bias-controlled multiplex PCR, followed by high-throughput sequencing. As for the original processing: To quantify the absolute abundance of every unique TCRbeta CDR3 region, sequences were collapsed and filtered. T cell fraction was estimated by normalizing TCRbeta template counts to usable DNA, with usable DNA measured through amplification of reference genes found in all nucleated cells. Repertoire TCRs were annotated as SARS-CoV-2-specific by exact matching of V gene, CDR3 amino acid sequence and J gene to a known reactive TCR set. The reference SARS-CoV-2 TCR set was obtained from MIRA and was filtered for enrichment in COVID-19-positive ImmuneCODE repertoires, whereby public or cross-reactive TCRs were removed. Using the MIRA antigens, annotated TCRs were further analysed by specific ORF or by position within an ORF. Depth was the summed frequency of annotated unique rearrangements, while breadth was defined as annotated unique rearrangements over total unique productive rearrangements. Two-sided Wilcoxon rank-sum tests were used to compare TCR breadth between groups. Held by TCRdb, this immuneACCESS table contains in-frame sequences only and omits some clones. Under half of the omission traces to an unresolved V gene where checked; the cause of the rest is unknown. The DNA gave D and trimming, while V, J and clone size come from that table. The sample data list hundreds of thousands of clones, and nearly 90% of these were observed just once. The ten largest account for 2.5% of the sample.

V is shortened by 4 bases, J by 1 base, and the region joining them spans 7 bases. The CDR3 numbers 13 residues from cysteine through phenylalanine. Of all the DNA, just the CDR3 is kept, 39 bases in frame from base 1. From a lookup of the germline V gene, CDR1 and CDR2 are SQVTM and ANQGSEA. This entry comes from a study of Ad26.COV2.S vaccination and SARS-CoV-2 variants listed by TCRdb under 2021. With regard to the full study: Donors in the vaccine arm were drawn from COV1001, a phase I-IIa trial of Ad26.COV2.S in healthy adults that was multicentre, randomized, double-blind and placebo-controlled. Ad26.COV2.S was administered intramuscularly at 5 x 10^10 or 1 x 10^11 viral particles, either as a single shot or as two shots given 56 days apart. The specificity and breadth of SARS-CoV-2-reactive T cell receptors after Ad26.COV2.S vaccination were assessed by TCRbeta repertoire sequencing. A total of 32 samples were included in the TCR-sequenced set, comprising 19 Ad26.COV2.S vaccine recipients, 5 placebo recipients and 8 SARS-CoV-2 convalescent individuals. Trial participants were randomized into five groups of five, in which low-dose or high-dose Ad26.COV2.S was given once or twice, or placebo was given on both occasions. Investigators did not know the trial group allocation while performing experiments and assessing outcomes.

Beyond this particular receptor, the publication reports: Higher spike-specific TCR breadth was observed in Ad26.COV2.S recipients than in placebo recipients (P = 0.0014). Vaccine and placebo recipients had similar non-spike TCR breadth, a finding consistent with the vaccine containing only spike. Comparing responses between vaccine doses or regimens was not something the study was powered to do. Substantial breadth of spike-specific CD8+ and CD4+ T cell responses was reported after vaccination. The authors noted that the TCR breadth and depth analyses may have underestimated total T cell responses.

The chain is encoded by TRBV29-1 joined to TRBJ2-2; a tentative D match to TRBD1 spans 5 bases. The source is a person aged 18-60 years who received the Ad26.COV2.S COVID-19 vaccine or a placebo. Here the sequenced sample was peripheral blood, taken in a trial of Ad26.COV2.S vaccine versus placebo. The CDR3 has the sequence CSVAGQNTGELFF. The DNA reads as follows: TGCAGCGTTGCCGGACAGAACACCGGGGAGCTGTTTTTT.